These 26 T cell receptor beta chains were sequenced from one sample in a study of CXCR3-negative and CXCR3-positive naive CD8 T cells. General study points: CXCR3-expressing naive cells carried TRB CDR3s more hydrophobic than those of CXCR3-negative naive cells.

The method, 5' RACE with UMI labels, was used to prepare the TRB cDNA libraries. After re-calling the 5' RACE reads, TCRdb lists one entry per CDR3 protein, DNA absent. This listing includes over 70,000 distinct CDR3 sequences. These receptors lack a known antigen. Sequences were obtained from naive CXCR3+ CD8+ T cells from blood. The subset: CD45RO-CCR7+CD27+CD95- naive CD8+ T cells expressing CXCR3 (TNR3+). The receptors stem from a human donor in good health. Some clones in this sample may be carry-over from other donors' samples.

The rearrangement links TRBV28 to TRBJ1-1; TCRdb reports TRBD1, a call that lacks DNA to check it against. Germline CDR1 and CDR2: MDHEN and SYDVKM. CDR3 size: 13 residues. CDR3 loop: CASPSGEGPKAFF.

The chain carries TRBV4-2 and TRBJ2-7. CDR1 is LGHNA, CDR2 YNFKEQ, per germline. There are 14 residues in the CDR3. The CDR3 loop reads CASSQERGSYEQYF.

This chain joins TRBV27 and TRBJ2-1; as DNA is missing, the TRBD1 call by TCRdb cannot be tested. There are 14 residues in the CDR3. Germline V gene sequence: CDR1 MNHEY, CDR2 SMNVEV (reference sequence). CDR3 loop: CASSERGLYNEQFF.

Here the CDR3 reads CASSISTRADYNEQFF. J is TRBJ2-1 and V is TRBV19. Germline lookup yields CDR1 LNHDA and CDR2 SQIVND (reference sequence). There are 16 residues in the CDR3.

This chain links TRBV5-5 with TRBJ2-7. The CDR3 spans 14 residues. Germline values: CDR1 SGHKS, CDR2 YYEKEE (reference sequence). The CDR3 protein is CASSYVGGVYEQYF.

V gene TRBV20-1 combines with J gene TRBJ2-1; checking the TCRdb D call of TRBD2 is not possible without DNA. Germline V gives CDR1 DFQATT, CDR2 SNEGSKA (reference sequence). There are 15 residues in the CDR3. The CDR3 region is CSARSAERENNEQFF.

CDR3 amino acids: CASSTGGQGQPQHF. The rearrangement links TRBV12-3 or TRBV12-4 to TRBJ1-5. CDR3 size: 14 residues.

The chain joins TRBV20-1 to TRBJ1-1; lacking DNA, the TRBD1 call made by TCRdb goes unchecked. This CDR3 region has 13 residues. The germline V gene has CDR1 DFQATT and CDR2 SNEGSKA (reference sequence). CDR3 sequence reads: CSARNRLNTEAFF.

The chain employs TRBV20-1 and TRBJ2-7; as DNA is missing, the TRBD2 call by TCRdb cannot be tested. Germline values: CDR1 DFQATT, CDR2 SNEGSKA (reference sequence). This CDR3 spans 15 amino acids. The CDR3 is CSAEGAWGALSEQYF.

The CDR3 sequence: CASSQGLAKNIQYF. The chain links TRBV28 to TRBJ2-4; the TCRdb call, TRBD1, lacks DNA for checking. CDR3 size: 14 residues. Germline lookup yields CDR1 MDHEN and CDR2 SYDVKM.

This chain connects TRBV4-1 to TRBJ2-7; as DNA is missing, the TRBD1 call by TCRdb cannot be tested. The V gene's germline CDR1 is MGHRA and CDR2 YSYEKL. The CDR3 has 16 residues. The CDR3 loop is CASSIGRGTGDYEQYF.

CDR3 sequence reads: CATSREPDSYEQYF. This chain joins TRBV15 and TRBJ2-7. CDR3 length: 14 amino acids. The germline V gene encodes CDR1 LNHNV and CDR2 YYDKDF (reference sequence).

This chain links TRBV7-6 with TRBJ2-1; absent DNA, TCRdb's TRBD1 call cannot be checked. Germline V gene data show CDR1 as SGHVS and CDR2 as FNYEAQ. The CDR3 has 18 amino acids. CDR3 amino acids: CASSFQQTGTGGYNEQFF. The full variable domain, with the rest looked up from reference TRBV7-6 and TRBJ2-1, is GAGVSQSPRYKVTKRGQDVALRCDPISGHVSLYWYRQALGQGPEFLTYFNYEAQQDKSGLPNDRFSAERPEGSISTLTIQRTEQRDSAMYRCASSFQQTGTGGYNEQFFGPGTRLTVL.

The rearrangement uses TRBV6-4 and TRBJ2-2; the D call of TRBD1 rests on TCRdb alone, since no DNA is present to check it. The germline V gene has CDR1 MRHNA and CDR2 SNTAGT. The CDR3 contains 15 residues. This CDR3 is CASSDSSGGTGELFF.

This CDR3 reads CASSPVAGGDYEQYF. V is TRBV27 and J is TRBJ2-7; the TCRdb D gene call, TRBD2, has no DNA to confirm it. This CDR3 contains 15 residues. Germline V lookup: CDR1 MNHEY, CDR2 SMNVEV (reference sequence).

This CDR3 reads CASTGSAGGPDTQYF. V gene TRBV6-5 combines with J gene TRBJ2-3; TCRdb outputs TRBD2, but without DNA this stays unchecked. Germline V gives CDR1 MNHEY, CDR2 SVGAGI. This CDR3 has 15 residues.

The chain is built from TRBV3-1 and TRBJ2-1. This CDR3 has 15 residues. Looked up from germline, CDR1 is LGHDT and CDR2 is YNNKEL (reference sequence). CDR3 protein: CASSQDEAMSNEQFF.

CDR3: CASSLTGPNSPLHF. V usage is TRBV5-6 and J usage is TRBJ1-6; TCRdb picks TRBD1, but there is no DNA to check that call. Germline values: CDR1 SGHDT, CDR2 YYEEEE. The CDR3 is 14 residues long.

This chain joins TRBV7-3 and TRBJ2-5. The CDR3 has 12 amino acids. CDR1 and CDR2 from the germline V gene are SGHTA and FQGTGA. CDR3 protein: CASSLNVSRQYF.

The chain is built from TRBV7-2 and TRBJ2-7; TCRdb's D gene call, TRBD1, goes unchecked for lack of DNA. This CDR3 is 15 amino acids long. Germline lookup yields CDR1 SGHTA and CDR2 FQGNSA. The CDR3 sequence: CASSLGPGVSYEQYF.

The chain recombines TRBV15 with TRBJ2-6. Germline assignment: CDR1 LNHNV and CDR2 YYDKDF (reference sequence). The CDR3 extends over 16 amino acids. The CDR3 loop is CATSGEPVAGANVLTF.

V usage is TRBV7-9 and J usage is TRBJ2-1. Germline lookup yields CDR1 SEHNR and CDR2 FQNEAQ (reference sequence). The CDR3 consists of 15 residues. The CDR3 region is CASSLATAPRNEQFF.

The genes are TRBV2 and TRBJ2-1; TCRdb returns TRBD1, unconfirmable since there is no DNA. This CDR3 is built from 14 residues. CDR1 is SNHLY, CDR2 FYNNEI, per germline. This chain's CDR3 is CASSEDRGLYEQFF.

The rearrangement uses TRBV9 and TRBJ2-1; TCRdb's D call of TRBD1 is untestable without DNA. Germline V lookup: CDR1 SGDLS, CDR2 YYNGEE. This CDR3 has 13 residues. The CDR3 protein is CASSPRQFNEQFF.

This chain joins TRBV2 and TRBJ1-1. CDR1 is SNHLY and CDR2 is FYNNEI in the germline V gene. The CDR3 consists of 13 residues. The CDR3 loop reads CASSDSTGTEAFF.

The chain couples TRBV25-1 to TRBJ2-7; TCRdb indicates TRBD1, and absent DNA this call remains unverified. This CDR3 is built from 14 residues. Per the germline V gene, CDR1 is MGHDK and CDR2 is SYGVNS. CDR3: CASSESTGGDEQYF.